This record looks at one T cell receptor (beta chain) sequence and its context. Its antigen is not identified. This sample was taken from a study of OX40 agonist ivuxolimab in advanced cancers. Background on the study: Ivuxolimab, which is an agonistic anti-OX40 (CD134) antibody, was administered to the patients. Study observations and caveats: Dosing at 0.1 to 3.0 mg/kg was accompanied by clonal expansion of CD4+ and CD8+ blood T cells by week 6.

This CDR3 spans 15 amino acids. Germline V gene lookup returns CDR1 MNHEY and CDR2 SVGAGI. The V segment lost 5 bases and the J segment 1 base; nucleotides outside the gene matches: 6. Generated by immunoSEQ multiplex PCR, the TCRdb table keeps only in-frame clones and is missing some. The profile covers some 150,000 clones, with about nine tenths appearing a single time and approximately 1.1% taken by the ten largest. The rearrangement joins TRBV6-5 to TRBJ2-7; TRBD1 aligns across 9 bases. The clonotype originates from an adult with an advanced solid tumor such as melanoma, head and neck, liver or kidney cancer. Source: CD4+ or CD8+ T cells sorted from blood, taken in a trial of the OX40 agonist ivuxolimab. CDR3 sequence reads: CASSPGQGWSYEQYF. CDR3 DNA: TGTGCCAGCAGTCCCGGACAGGGGTGGTCCTACGAGCAGTACTTC.